This T cell receptor beta chain was recovered during a study of glioma-infiltrating T cells after dendritic cell vaccination. Study-level background: Dendritic cell vaccine was injected intradermally three times, biweekly.

Up to about 2 ug genomic DNA was used for TCRB CDR3 amplification. Clones were sequenced by immunoSEQ multiplex PCR, and TCRdb holds only the in-frame ones, with some missing. Among 100,000 or so clones listed, just over 85% were seen once. The V end was cut by 1 base, the J end by 5 bases, with 6 bases between. From germline, CDR1 is SNHLY and CDR2 FYNNEI. The CDR3 has 13 amino acids. V and J are TRBV2 and TRBJ2-1, with no clear D. The specimen comprised blood, sampled before dendritic cell vaccination. The receptor was isolated from a human donor with glioblastoma. Here the CDR3 reads CASSEVRDNEQFF. CDR3 nucleotides: TGTGCCAGCAGTGAAGTTAGAGACAATGAGCAGTTCTTC.